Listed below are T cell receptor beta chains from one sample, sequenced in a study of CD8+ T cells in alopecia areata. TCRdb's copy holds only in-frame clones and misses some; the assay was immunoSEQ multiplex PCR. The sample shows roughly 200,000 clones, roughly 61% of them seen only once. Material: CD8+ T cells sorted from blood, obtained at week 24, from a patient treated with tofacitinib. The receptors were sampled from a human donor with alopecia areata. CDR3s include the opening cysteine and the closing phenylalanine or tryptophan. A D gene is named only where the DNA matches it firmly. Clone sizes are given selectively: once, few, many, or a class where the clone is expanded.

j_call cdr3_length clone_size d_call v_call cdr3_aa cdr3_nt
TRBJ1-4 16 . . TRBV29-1 CSVEERTAATNEKLFF TGCAGCGTTGAAGAAAGGACGGCTGCAACTAATGAAAAACTGTTTTTT
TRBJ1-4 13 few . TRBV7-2 CASSPSRDEKLFF TGTGCCAGCAGCCCATCCCGAGATGAAAAACTGTTTTTT
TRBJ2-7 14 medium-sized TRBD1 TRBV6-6 CATEAGTGAHEQYF TGTGCCACCGAGGCCGGGACAGGGGCACACGAGCAGTACTTC
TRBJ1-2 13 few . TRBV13 CASNGRGNYGYTF TGTGCCAGCAATGGCAGGGGTAACTATGGCTACACCTTC
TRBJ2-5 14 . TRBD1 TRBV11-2 CASSLPGGQETQYF TGTGCCAGCAGCTTACCAGGGGGCCAAGAGACCCAGTACTTC
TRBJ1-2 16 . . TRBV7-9 CASSLPGGEDRSGYTF TGTGCCAGCAGCTTACCTGGGGGCGAAGATAGGAGTGGCTACACCTTC
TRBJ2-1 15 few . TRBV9 CASSVGDSKWNEQFF TGTGCCAGCAGCGTAGGGGACTCCAAGTGGAATGAGCAGTTCTTC
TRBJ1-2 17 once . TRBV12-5 CASGLVQWPLANYGYTF TGTGCTAGTGGTTTGGTACAGTGGCCGTTAGCTAACTATGGCTACACCTTC
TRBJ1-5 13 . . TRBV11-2 CASSLDRGQPQHF TGTGCCAGCAGCTTAGACAGGGGTCAGCCCCAGCATTTT
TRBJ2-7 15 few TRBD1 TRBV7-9 CASSMPTGRLYEQYF TGTGCCAGCAGCATGCCGACAGGGCGCCTTTACGAGCAGTACTTC
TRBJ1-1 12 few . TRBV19 CATVSSLTEAFF TGTGCCACCGTGAGTAGTTTGACTGAAGCTTTCTTT
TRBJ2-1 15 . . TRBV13 CASSTGTPTYNEQFF TGTGCCAGCAGCACCGGGACGCCAACCTACAATGAGCAGTTCTTC
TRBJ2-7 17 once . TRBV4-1 CASSQGIQGHLSYEQYF TGCGCCAGCAGCCAAGGGATCCAAGGACACCTCTCCTACGAGCAGTACTTC
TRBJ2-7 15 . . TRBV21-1 CASSKDGQSSYEQYF TGTGCCAGCAGCAAAGACGGACAGAGCTCCTACGAGCAGTACTTC
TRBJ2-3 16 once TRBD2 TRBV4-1 CASSQDLAGNTDTQYF TGCGCCAGCAGCCAAGACTTAGCGGGTAACACAGATACGCAGTATTTT
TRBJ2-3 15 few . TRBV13 CASSLPGGSTDTQYF TGTGCCAGCAGCTTACCGGGCGGGAGCACAGATACGCAGTATTTT
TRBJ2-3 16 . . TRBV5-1 CASSSTGGPGTDTQYF TGCGCCAGCAGCTCGACCGGGGGGCCGGGCACAGATACGCAGTATTTT
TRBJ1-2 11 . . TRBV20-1 CSARVTGSYTF TGCAGTGCTAGAGTCACCGGGAGCTACACCTTC
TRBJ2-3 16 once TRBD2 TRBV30 CAWSSGTSGGTDTQYF TGTGCCTGGAGCTCAGGGACTAGCGGGGGGACGGATACGCAGTATTTT
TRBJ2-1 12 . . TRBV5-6 CASSLGRSEQFF TGTGCCAGCAGCTTGGGGCGGAGTGAGCAGTTCTTC
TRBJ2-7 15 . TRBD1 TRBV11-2 CASSLGGTGVDEQYF TGTGCCAGCAGCTTAGGGGGGACAGGGGTTGACGAGCAGTACTTC
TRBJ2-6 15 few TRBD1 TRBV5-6 CASSWTGSGANVLTF TGTGCCAGCAGCTGGACAGGGTCCGGGGCCAACGTCCTGACTTTC
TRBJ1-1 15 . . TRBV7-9 CASSPLTEANTEAFF TGTGCCAGCAGCCCCCTTACGGAGGCAAACACTGAAGCTTTCTTT
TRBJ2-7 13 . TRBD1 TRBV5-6 CASSPGQTYEQYF TGTGCCAGCAGCCCGGGACAGACCTACGAGCAGTACTTC
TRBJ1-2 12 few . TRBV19 CASSPDLYGYTF TGTGCCAGTAGTCCGGACCTCTATGGCTACACCTTC
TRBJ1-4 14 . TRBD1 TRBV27 CASSLWTGYEKLFF TGTGCCAGCAGTCTCTGGACAGGTTACGAAAAACTGTTTTTT
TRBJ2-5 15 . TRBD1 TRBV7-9 CASSFTGTGEETQYF TGTGCCAGCAGCTTCACCGGGACAGGGGAAGAGACCCAGTACTTC
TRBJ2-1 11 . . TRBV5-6 CASSTYNEQFF TGTGCCAGCAGCACTTACAATGAGCAGTTCTTC
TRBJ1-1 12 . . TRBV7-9 CASSFSGTEAFF TGTGCCAGCAGCTTTAGTGGCACTGAAGCTTTCTTT